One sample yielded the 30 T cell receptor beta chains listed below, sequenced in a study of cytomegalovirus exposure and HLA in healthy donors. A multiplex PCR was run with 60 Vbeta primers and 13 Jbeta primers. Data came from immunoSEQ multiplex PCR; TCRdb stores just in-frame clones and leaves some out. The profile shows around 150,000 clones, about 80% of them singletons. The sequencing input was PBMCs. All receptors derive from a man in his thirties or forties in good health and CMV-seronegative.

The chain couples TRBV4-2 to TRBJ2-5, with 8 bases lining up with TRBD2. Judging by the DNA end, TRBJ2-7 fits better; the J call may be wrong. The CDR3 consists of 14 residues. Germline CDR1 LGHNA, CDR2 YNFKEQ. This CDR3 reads CASSHPGLEYEQYF. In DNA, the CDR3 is TGTGCCAGCAGCCACCCGGGACTAGAGTACGAGCAGTACTTC.

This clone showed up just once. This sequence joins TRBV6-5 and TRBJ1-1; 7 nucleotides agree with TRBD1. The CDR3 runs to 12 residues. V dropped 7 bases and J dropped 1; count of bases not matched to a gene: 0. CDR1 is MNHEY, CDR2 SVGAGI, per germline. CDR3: CASNRGNTEAFF. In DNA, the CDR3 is TGTGCCAGCAACAGGGGGAACACTGAAGCTTTCTTT.

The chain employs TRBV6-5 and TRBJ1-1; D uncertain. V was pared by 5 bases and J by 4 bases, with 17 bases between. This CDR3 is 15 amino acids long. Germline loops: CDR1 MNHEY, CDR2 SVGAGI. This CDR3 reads CASSRTRRASTEAFF. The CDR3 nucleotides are TGTGCCAGCAGTCGAACACGGAGGGCCTCCACTGAAGCTTTCTTT.

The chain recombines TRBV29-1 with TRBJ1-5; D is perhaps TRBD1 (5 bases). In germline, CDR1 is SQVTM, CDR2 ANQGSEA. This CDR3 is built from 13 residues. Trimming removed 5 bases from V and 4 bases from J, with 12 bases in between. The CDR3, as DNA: TGCAGCGTTTACGACAGACCGAATCAGCCCCAGCATTTT. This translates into CSVYDRPNQPQHF. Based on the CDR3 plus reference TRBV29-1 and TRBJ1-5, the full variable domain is SAVISQKPSRDICQRGTSLTIQCQVDSQVTMMFWYRQQPGQSLTLIATANQGSEATYESGFVIDKFPISRPNLTFSTLTVSNMSPEDSSIYLCSVYDRPNQPQHFGDGTRLSIL.

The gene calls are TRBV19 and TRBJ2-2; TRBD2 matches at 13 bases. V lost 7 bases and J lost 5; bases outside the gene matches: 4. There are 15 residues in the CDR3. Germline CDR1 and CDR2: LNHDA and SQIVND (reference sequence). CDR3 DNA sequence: TGTGCCAGTACTTTACTAGCGGGAGGGACCGGGGAGCTGTTTTTT. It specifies CASTLLAGGTGELFF.

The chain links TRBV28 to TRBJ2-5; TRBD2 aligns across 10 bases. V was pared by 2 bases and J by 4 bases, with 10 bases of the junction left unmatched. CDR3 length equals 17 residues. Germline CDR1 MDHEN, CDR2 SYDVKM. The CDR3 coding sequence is TGTGCCAGCAGTTTAATTGTTGGGACTAGCGAGGGAGAGACCCAGTACTTC. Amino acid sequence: CASSLIVGTSEGETQYF.

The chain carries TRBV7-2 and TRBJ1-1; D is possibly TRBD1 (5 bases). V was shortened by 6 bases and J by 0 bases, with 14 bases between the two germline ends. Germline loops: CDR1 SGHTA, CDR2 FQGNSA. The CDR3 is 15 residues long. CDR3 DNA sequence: TGTGCCAGCAGGCCTCGGGGGAGGCTGAACACTGAAGCTTTCTTT. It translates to CASRPRGRLNTEAFF.

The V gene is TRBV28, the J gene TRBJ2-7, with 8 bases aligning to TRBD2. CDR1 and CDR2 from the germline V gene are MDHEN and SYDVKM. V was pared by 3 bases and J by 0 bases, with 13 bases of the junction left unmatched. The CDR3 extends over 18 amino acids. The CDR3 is CASSFLGLAGLSSYEQYF. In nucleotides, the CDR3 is TGTGCCAGCAGTTTTCTGGGCTTAGCGGGACTTAGCTCCTACGAGCAGTACTTC.

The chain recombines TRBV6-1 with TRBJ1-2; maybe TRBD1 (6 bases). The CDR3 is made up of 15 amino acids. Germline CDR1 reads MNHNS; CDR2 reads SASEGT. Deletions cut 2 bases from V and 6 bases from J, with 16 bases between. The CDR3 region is CASSEFQSGADGYTF. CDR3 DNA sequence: TGTGCCAGCAGTGAATTTCAATCAGGGGCCGATGGCTACACCTTC.

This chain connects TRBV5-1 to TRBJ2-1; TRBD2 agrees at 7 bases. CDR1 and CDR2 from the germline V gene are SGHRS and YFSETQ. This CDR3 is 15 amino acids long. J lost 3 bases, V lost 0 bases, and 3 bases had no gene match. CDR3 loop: CASSLAAGVYNEQFF. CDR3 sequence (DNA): TGCGCCAGCAGCTTGGCGGCGGGGGTCTACAATGAGCAGTTCTTC.

CDR3 in amino acids: CASAVGGGGYNEQFF. The DNA of the CDR3 is TGTGCCAGCGCCGTCGGGGGGGGTGGATACAATGAGCAGTTCTTC. This chain connects TRBV7-9 to TRBJ2-1, with TRBD2 matching over 8 bases. Trimming took 8 bases from V and 4 from J; bases not matched to a gene: 10. This CDR3 contains 15 residues. Germline V gene lookup returns CDR1 SEHNR and CDR2 FQNEAQ (reference sequence).

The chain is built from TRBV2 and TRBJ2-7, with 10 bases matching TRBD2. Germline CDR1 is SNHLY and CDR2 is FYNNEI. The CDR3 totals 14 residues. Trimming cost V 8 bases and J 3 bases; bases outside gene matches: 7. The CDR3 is CASCRLAGVYEQYF. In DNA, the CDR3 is TGTGCCAGCTGTAGGCTAGCGGGAGTCTACGAGCAGTACTTC.

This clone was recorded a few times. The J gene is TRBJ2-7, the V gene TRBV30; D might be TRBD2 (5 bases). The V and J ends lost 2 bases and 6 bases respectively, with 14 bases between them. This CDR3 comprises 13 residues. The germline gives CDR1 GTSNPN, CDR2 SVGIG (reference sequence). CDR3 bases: TGTGCCTGGAGTTTTGGGAGAAGGTCCGAGCAGTACTTC. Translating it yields CAWSFGRRSEQYF.

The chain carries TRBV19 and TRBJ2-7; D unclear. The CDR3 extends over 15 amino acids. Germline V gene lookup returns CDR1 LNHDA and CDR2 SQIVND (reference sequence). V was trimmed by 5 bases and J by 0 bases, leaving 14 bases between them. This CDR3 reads CASSSILASSYEQYF. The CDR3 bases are TGTGCCAGTAGTTCCATCCTGGCTAGCTCCTACGAGCAGTACTTC.

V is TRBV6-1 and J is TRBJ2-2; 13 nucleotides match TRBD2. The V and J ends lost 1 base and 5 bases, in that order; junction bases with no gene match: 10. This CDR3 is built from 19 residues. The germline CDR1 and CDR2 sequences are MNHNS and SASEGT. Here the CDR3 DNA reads TGTGCCAGCAGTGAAGGAGGACTAGCGGGAGCCCGAGGGACCGGGGAGCTGTTTTTT. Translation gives CASSEGGLAGARGTGELFF.

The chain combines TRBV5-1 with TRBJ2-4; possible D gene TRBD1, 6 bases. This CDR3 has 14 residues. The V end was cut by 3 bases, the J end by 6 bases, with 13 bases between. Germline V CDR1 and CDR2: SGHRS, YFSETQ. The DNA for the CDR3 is TGCGCCAGCAGCTCAACAGGGTCCGGAAACATTCAGTACTTC. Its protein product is CASSSTGSGNIQYF.

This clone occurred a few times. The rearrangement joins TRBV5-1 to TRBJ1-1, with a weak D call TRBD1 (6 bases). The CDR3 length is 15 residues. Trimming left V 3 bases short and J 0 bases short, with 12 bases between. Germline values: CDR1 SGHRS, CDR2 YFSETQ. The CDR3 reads CASSSRGAMNTEAFF. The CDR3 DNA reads TGCGCCAGCAGCTCCAGGGGAGCCATGAACACTGAAGCTTTCTTT.

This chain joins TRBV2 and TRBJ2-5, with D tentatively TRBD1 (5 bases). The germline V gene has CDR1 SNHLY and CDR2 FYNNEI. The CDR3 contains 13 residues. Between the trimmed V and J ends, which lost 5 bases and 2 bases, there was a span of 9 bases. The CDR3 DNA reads TGTGCCAGCAGTAGACAGTCTCAAGAGACCCAGTACTTC. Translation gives CASSRQSQETQYF. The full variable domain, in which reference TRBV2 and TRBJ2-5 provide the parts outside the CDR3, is EPEVTQTPSHQVTQMGQEVILRCVPISNHLYFYWYRQILGQKVEFLVSFYNNEISEKSEIFDDQFSVERPDGSNFTLKIRSTKLEDSAMYFCASSRQSQETQYFGPGTRLLVL.

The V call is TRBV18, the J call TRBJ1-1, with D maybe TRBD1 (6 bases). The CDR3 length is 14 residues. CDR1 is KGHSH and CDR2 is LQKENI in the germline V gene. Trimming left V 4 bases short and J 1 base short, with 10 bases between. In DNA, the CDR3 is TGTGCCAGCTCACTCGGGACACCGAACACTGAAGCTTTCTTT. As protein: CASSLGTPNTEAFF.

The CDR3 loop reads CASSGGLAGDPSYNEQFF. CDR3 DNA sequence: TGTGCCAGCAGTGGGGGACTAGCGGGAGACCCCTCCTACAATGAGCAGTTCTTC. V gene TRBV27 combines with J gene TRBJ2-1, with TRBD2 matching over 14 bases. With V trimmed by 5 bases and J by 0 bases, 6 bases remained unmatched. CDR1 and CDR2 (germline): MNHEY, SMNVEV (reference sequence). CDR3 length: 18 amino acids.

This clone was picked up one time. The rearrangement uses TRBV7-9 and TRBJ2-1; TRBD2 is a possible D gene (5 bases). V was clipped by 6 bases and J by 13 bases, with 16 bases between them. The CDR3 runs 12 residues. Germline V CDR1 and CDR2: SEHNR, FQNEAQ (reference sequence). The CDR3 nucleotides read TGTGCCAGCAGTTTCGATCGGGGAATACAGTTCTTC. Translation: CASSFDRGIQFF.

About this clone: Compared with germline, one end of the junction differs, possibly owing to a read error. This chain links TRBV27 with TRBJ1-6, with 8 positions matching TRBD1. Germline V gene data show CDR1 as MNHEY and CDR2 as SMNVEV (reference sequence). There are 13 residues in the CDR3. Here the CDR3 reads CASSLSSGGVRRF. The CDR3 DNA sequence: TGTGCCAGCAGTTTATCGTCAGGGGGCGTTAGAAGGTTT.

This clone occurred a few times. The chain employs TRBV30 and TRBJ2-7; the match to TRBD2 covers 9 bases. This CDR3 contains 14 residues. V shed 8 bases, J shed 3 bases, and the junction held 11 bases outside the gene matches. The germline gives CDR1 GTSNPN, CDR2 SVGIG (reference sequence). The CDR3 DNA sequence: TGTGCCATCGATGGTAGCGGGGGTTACTACGAGCAGTACTTC. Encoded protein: CAIDGSGGYYEQYF. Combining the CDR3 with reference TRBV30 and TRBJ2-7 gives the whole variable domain SQTIHQWPATLVQPVGSPLSLECTVEGTSNPNLYWYRQAAGRGLQLLFYSVGIGQISSEVPQNLSASRPQDRQFILSSKKLLLSDSGFYLCAIDGSGGYYEQYFGPGTRLTVT.

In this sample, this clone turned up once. The CDR3 spells CASSPHVLTGEEGYGYTF. For the CDR3, the DNA is TGCGCCAGCAGCCCCCATGTCTTGACAGGGGAGGAGGGCTATGGCTACACCTTC. V gene TRBV5-1 combines with J gene TRBJ1-2, with 8 bases matching TRBD1. The CDR3 totals 18 residues. Germline CDR1 SGHRS, CDR2 YFSETQ. V lost 4 bases to trimming and J lost 4 bases; unmatched junction nucleotides: 18.

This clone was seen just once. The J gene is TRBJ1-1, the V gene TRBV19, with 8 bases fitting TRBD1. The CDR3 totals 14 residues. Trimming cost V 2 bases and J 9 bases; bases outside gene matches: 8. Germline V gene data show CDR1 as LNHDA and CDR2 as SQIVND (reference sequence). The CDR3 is CASSIQGQGVQAFF. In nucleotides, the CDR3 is TGTGCCAGTAGTATACAAGGACAGGGAGTACAAGCTTTCTTT.

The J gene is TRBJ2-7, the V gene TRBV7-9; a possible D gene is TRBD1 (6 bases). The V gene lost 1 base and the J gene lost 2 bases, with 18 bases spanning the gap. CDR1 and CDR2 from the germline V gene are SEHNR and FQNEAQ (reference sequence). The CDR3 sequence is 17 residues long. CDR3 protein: CASSLVGPGQLTYEQYF. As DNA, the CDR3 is TGTGCCAGCAGCTTAGTTGGGCCCGGACAGCTTACCTACGAGCAGTACTTC.

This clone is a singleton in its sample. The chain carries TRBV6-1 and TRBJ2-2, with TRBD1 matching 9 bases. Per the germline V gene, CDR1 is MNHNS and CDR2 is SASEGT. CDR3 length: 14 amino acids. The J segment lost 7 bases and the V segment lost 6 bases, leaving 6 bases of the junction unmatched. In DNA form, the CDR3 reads TGTGCCAGCAGCTTCGGACAGGGGAACGGGGAGCTGTTTTTT. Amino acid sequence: CASSFGQGNGELFF.

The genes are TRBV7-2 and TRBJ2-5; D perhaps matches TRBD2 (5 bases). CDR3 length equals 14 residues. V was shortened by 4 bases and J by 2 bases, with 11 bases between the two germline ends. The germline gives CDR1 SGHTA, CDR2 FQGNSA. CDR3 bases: TGTGCCAGCAGCTCTCTCAGAGGGCAAGAGACCCAGTACTTC. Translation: CASSSLRGQETQYF.

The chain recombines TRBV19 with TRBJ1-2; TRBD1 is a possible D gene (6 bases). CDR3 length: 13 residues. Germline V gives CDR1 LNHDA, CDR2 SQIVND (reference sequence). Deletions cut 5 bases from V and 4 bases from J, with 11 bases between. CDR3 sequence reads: CASSRTEFYGYTF. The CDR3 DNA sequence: TGTGCCAGTAGTCGGACAGAGTTCTATGGCTACACCTTC.

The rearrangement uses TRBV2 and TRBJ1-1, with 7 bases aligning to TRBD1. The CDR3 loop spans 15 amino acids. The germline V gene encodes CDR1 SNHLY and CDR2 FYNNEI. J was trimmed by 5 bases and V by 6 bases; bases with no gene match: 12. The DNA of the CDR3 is TGTGCCAGCAGCCCCCGTTTACAGGGGAGGACTGAAGCTTTCTTT. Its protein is CASSPRLQGRTEAFF.